These T cell receptor beta chains were read from a single sample in a study of blood T cell repertoires in COVID-19. The method was immunoSEQ multiplex PCR; TCRdb's version includes in-frame clones alone and lacks a portion of them. The sample holds about 140,000 clones, over 75% seen once. Source material: peripheral blood. The receptor source for this set is a woman aged 45-65 years with acute or convalescent COVID-19. Each CDR3 is given with its conserved first and last residue. Each record gives: clone size, D gene, V gene, J gene, CDR3 DNA, CDR3 protein. A D gene is named only where the DNA matches it firmly. Size is omitted from some rows. Given values are once, few, many or a class for expanded clones.

once	.	TRBV30	TRBJ2-2	TGTGCCTGGAGTTCTGGGCCCGGGGAGCTGTTTTTT	CAWSSGPGELFF
once	TRBD1	TRBV19	TRBJ2-1	TGTGCCAGTAGGAAAACTCCAGGGACAGCTCGACTCGGTGAGCAGTTCTTC	CASRKTPGTARLGEQFF
.	.	TRBV19	TRBJ1-3	TGTGCCAGTAGTATCGGGAAGAGCTCTGGAAACACCATATATTTT	CASSIGKSSGNTIYF
.	TRBD1	TRBV30	TRBJ1-6	TGTGCCTGGAGTGTATTGGACAGGGGTAATTCACCCCTCCACTTT	CAWSVLDRGNSPLHF
.	TRBD1	TRBV20-1	TRBJ1-4	TGCAGTGCTAGTGAAGGGGGCCAGGAAAAACTGTTTTTT	CSASEGGQEKLFF
once	TRBD2	TRBV6-2/TRBV6-3	TRBJ2-1	TGTGCCAGCAGTTCGACGGGGGGGCCTCGGGAGCAGTTCTTC	CASSSTGGPREQFF
.	TRBD2	TRBV6-6	TRBJ2-3	TGTGCCAGCAGTTACGGTTTGACTAGCGGGGCTGATACGCAGTATTTT	CASSYGLTSGADTQYF
.	TRBD1	TRBV7-6	TRBJ1-1	TGTGCCAGCAGCTTAATTCCGGGACAGCTTCGAGGAGCTGAAGCTTTCTTT	CASSLIPGQLRGAEAFF
.	.	TRBV7-2	TRBJ2-1	TGTGCCAGCAGCTTAGGGGGTGCGGGGGCCCGCAATGAGCAGTTCTTC	CASSLGGAGARNEQFF
.	.	TRBV15	TRBJ1-2	TGTGCCACCAGCAGAGATCGGGAGGGGACCTACTATGGCTACACCTTC	CATSRDREGTYYGYTF
.	.	TRBV19	TRBJ1-1	TGTGCCAGTACAGATGAAACGGGGGTTTCTGAAGCTTTCTTT	CASTDETGVSEAFF
.	TRBD1	TRBV19	TRBJ1-5	TGTGCCAGTTGGTCAGCAGGGACAGCATATAGCAATCAGCCCCAGCATTTT	CASWSAGTAYSNQPQHF
few	.	TRBV7-2	TRBJ1-5	TGTGCCAGCAGCCAAACAGAATTTAATCAGCCCCAGCATTTT	CASSQTEFNQPQHF
.	.	TRBV6-2/TRBV6-3	TRBJ2-2	TGTGCCAGCAGTTACGACAGGAACACCGGGGAGCTGTTTTTT	CASSYDRNTGELFF
few	.	TRBV19	TRBJ1-5	TGTGCCAGCGGTCCGGGAGGAGGCAATCAGCCCCAGCATTTT	CASGPGGGNQPQHF
.	.	TRBV19	TRBJ1-6	TGTGCCAGTAGTATCTTGGGGGCTAATTCACCCCTCCACTTT	CASSILGANSPLHF